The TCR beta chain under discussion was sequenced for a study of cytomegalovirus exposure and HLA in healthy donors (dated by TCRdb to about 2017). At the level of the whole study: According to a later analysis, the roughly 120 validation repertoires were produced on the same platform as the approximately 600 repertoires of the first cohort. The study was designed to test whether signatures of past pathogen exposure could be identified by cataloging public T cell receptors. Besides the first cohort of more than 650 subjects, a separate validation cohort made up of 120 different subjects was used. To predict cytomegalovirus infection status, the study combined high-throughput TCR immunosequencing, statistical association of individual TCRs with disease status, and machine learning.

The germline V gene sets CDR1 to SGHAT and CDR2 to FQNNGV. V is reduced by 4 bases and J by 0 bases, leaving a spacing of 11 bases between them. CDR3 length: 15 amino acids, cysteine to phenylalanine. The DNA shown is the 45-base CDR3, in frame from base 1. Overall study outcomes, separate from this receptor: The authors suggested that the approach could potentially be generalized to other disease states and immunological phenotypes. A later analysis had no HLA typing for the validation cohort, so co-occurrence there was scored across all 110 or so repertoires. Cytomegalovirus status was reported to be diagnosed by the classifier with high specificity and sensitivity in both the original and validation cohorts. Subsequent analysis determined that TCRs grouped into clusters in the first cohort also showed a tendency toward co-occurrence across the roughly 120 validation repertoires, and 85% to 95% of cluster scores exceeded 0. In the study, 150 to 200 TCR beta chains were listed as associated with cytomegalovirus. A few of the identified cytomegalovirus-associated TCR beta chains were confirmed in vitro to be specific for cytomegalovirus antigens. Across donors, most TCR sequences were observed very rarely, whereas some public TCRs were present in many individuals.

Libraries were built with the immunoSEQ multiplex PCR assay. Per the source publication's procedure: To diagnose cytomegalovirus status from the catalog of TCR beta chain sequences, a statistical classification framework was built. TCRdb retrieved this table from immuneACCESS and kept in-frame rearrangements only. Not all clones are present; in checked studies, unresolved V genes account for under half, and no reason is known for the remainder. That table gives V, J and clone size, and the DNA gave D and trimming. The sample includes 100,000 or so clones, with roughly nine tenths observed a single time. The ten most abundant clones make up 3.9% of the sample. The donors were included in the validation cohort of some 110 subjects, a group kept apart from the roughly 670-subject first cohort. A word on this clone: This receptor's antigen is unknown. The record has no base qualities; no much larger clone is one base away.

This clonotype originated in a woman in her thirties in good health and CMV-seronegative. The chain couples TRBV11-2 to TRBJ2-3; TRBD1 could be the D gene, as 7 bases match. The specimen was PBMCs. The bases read TGTGCCAGCAGCTCCAGGGGGACTAGCACAGATACGCAGTATTTT. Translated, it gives CASSSRGTSTDTQYF.